This entry lists 17 T cell receptor beta chains sequenced from one sample in a study of T cell clonality in common variable immunodeficiency. Their cognate antigens are unknown. Profiling relied on immunoSEQ multiplex PCR, and the TCRdb table lists in-frame clones only, not all of them. The sample contains roughly 42,000 clones, none of them singletons. Overall study findings and caveats: Common variable immunodeficiency TCR beta sequences reportedly had fewer deletions and N-nucleotide insertions.

Sequenced sample: peripheral blood mononuclear cells. Every receptor here comes from a human donor with common variable immunodeficiency.

This clone was counted a few times. The CDR3 end lies 3 residues beyond the end of the read and is filled in from the germline J gene. The chain is built from TRBV18 and TRBJ1-1; 9 bases map to TRBD1. The CDR3 totals 14 residues. Unmatched junction bases numbered 6, after V lost 5 bases and J lost 5 bases. The germline V gene has CDR1 KGHSH and CDR2 LQKENI. The DNA read from the CDR3 is TGTGCCAGCTCAGCGGACAGGGGCCCAACTGAA. The encoded protein is CASSADRGPTE. The CDR3 reads in full as CASSADRGPTEAFF.

In regard to this clone: Sequencing ends 3 residues short of the CDR3 end; the germline J gene provides the rest. This chain connects TRBV19 to TRBJ1-5; D is perhaps TRBD1 (5 bases). Deletions cut 2 bases from V and 2 bases from J, with 10 bases between. Germline CDR1 and CDR2: LNHDA and SQIVND (reference sequence). The CDR3 is made up of 15 amino acids. Incomplete CDR3 DNA: TGTGCCAGTAGTATATGGGGGGACGGCAATCAGCCC. It specifies CASSIWGDGNQP. The full CDR3 is CASSIWGDGNQPQHF.

Points on this clone: The read ends 3 residues early relative to the CDR3; the germline J gene fills the gap. Other DNA sequences from this sample encode an identical CDR3 as well. V is TRBV30 and J is TRBJ1-2; D remains unclear. In germline, CDR1 is GTSNPN, CDR2 SVGIG (reference sequence). The V and J ends lost 3 bases and 0 bases respectively, with 11 bases between them. The CDR3 has 14 amino acids. The sequenced CDR3 bases are TGTGCCTGGAGCCAAGCAGACTCTAACTATGGC. It encodes CAWSQADSNYG. The entire CDR3 is CAWSQADSNYGYTF.

This clone was seen more than once but under ten times. The CDR3 end is not reached by the read, which stops 3 residues before it; the germline J gene fills it in. The J gene is TRBJ2-7, the V gene TRBV11-2, with 8 bases identical to TRBD1. Germline trimming cut 3 bases from V and 3 bases from J; bases unmatched to any gene: 4. Germline loops: CDR1 SGHAT, CDR2 FQNNGV. The CDR3 runs to 14 residues. The covered CDR3 bases are TGTGCCAGCAGCTTTCCGGGACAGGTCTACGAG. Encoded protein: CASSFPGQVYE. From start to end, the CDR3 is CASSFPGQVYEQYF. The complete variable domain, with remaining parts taken from reference TRBV11-2 and TRBJ2-7, reads EAGVAQSPRYKIIEKRQSVAFWCNPISGHATLYWYQQILGQGPKLLIQFQNNGVVDDSQLPKDRFSAERLKGVDSTLKIQPAKLEDSAVYLCASSFPGQVYEQYFGPGTRLTVT.

On this clone: The DNA ends 3 residues before the CDR3 does, and the rest of the CDR3 is filled in from the germline J gene. The J gene is TRBJ1-2, the V gene TRBV18, with 8 bases lining up with TRBD1. The CDR3 is 15 residues long. J gave up 3 bases and V 2 bases, and 5 bases lay outside the gene matches. Germline CDR1 and CDR2: KGHSH and LQKENI. CDR3 residues: CASSPEQGAHYGYTF. The part of the CDR3 DNA that was read is TGTGCCAGCTCACCAGAGCAGGGGGCTCACTATGGC.

This clone was seen a handful of times. CDR3 amino acids: CASSEVVGNQPQHF. The covered CDR3 bases are TGTGCCAGCAGTGAAGTAGTGGGCAATCAGCCC. V usage is TRBV2 and J usage is TRBJ1-5; D not resolved. The CDR3 extends 3 residues past the end of the read, so its final part is completed from the germline J gene. Germline V CDR1 and CDR2: SNHLY, FYNNEI. This CDR3 has 14 amino acids. V lost 1 base to trimming and J lost 2 bases, with 6 bases between them. The full variable domain, its missing parts supplied by reference TRBV2 and TRBJ1-5, is EPEVTQTPSHQVTQMGQEVILRCVPISNHLYFYWYRQILGQKVEFLVSFYNNEISEKSEIFDDQFSVERPDGSNFTLKIRSTKLEDSAMYFCASSEVVGNQPQHFGDGTRLSIL.

This clone was counted ten times or more. The read comes to an end 3 residues before the CDR3 does, leaving the germline J gene to fill in the end. This chain links TRBV29-1 with TRBJ2-2; 8 bases map to TRBD1. There are 14 residues in the CDR3. Germline CDR1 reads SQVTM; CDR2 reads ANQGSEA. V dropped 3 bases and J dropped 5; count of bases not matched to a gene: 5. The CDR3 DNA, read in part, is TGCAGCGTTGAGCAGGGGGCAGGGACCGGGGAG. Translated: CSVEQGAGTGE. The CDR3, in full, reads CSVEQGAGTGELFF.

At least ten counts were recorded for this clone. The read finishes 3 residues shy of the CDR3 end, and the germline J gene is used to complete it. The V gene is TRBV19, the J gene TRBJ1-3, with 12 bases lining up with TRBD1. The CDR3 totals 17 residues. The J segment lost 8 bases and the V segment lost 3 bases, leaving 11 bases of the junction unmatched. Germline CDR1 reads LNHDA; CDR2 reads SQIVND (reference sequence). CDR3 bases read: TGTGCCAGTAGTATCCCAATCCGGGACAGGGGGCCGGACACC. This translates into CASSIPIRDRGPDT. The entire CDR3 protein is CASSIPIRDRGPDTIYF.

The sample holds many counts of this clone. The read ends 3 residues early relative to the CDR3; the germline J gene fills the gap. The rearrangement joins TRBV5-1 to TRBJ2-5; D not resolved. This CDR3 region has 12 residues. Looked up from germline, CDR1 is SGHRS and CDR2 is YFSETQ. V was shortened by 3 bases and J by 5 bases, with 8 bases between the two germline ends. The CDR3 protein is CASSSPRETQYF. The part of the CDR3 DNA that was read is TGCGCCAGCAGCTCGCCACGGGAGACC.

This clone showed up many times. Read coverage stops 3 residues before the CDR3 terminus; the germline J gene supplies the remainder. This chain joins TRBV19 and TRBJ2-3; 7 positions agree with TRBD1. This CDR3 spans 15 amino acids. The germline gives CDR1 LNHDA, CDR2 SQIVND (reference sequence). With V trimmed by 5 bases and J by 2 bases, 7 bases remained unmatched. The CDR3 protein is CASSGEGAYTDTQYF. Partial CDR3 DNA: TGTGCCAGTAGTGGAGAGGGGGCATACACAGATACG. The whole variable domain, remainder taken from reference TRBV19 and TRBJ2-3, is DGGITQSPKYLFRKEGQNVTLSCEQNLNHDAMYWYRQDPGQGLRLIYYSQIVNDFQKGDIAEGYSVSREKKESFPLTVTSAQKNPTAFYLCASSGEGAYTDTQYFGPGTRLTVL.

This clone was seen many times. The read falls 3 residues short of the CDR3 end, and the missing part is taken from the germline J gene. Other DNA sequences within the sample encode an identical CDR3. The chain links TRBV29-1 to TRBJ1-1; D is possibly TRBD1 (5 bases). Germline CDR1 SQVTM, CDR2 ANQGSEA. The CDR3 is 10 amino acids. This CDR3 reads CSVEVQGAFF. Partial CDR3 DNA: TGCAGCGTTGAAGTGCAGGGA.

This clone was observed at least ten times. The read ends 3 residues early relative to the CDR3; the germline J gene fills the gap. The chain is built from TRBV20-1 and TRBJ2-1; the match to TRBD1 covers 7 bases. The CDR3 consists of 14 residues. Germline V gene lookup returns CDR1 DFQATT and CDR2 SNEGSKA (reference sequence). The ends lost 4 bases at V and 2 bases at J; junction bases unmatched: 5. CDR3 protein: CSAIKGGPYNEQFF. Partial CDR3 DNA: TGCAGTGCTATAAAAGGGGGCCCCTACAATGAG.

This clone has a count of ten or more. The CDR3 is cut off 3 residues early in the read; its end comes from the germline J gene. The V and J genes are TRBV20-1 and TRBJ1-2; D might be TRBD1 (5 bases). The CDR3 totals 12 residues. Germline loops: CDR1 DFQATT, CDR2 SNEGSKA (reference sequence). The CDR3 is CSARADSEGYTF. The sequenced CDR3 bases are TGCAGTGCTAGAGCCGACAGCGAAGGC.

This clone was picked up many times. Read coverage stops 3 residues before the CDR3 terminus; the germline J gene supplies the remainder. The V and J genes are TRBV28 and TRBJ2-1; weak D call: TRBD2 (7 bases). The V end lost 6 bases, the J end lost 7 bases, and 16 bases lay between the germline ends. Germline CDR1 and CDR2: MDHEN and SYDVKM. The CDR3 loop spans 14 amino acids. The CDR3 loop reads CASSGGGVGNEQFF. Incomplete CDR3 DNA: TGTGCCAGCAGCGGAGGGGGGGTAGGAAATGAG.

This clone was detected ten times or more. The sequence runs out 3 residues before the end of the CDR3; the remainder is reconstructed from the germline J gene. The chain combines TRBV20-1 with TRBJ2-5; either TRBD1 or TRBD2 may fit D (5 bases each). Germline V lookup: CDR1 DFQATT, CDR2 SNEGSKA (reference sequence). V lost 3 bases to trimming and J lost 0 bases, with 11 bases between them. There are 14 residues in the CDR3. CDR3 in amino acids: CSARDQGDQETQYF. The CDR3 DNA, read in part, is TGCAGTGCTAGGGACCAGGGAGACCAAGAGACC.

This clone was observed at least ten times. With the read ending 3 residues before the CDR3 end, the germline J gene is used to fill in that end. The chain recombines TRBV5-1 with TRBJ2-7; 9 bases are shared with TRBD1. J lost 6 bases, V lost 4 bases, and 14 bases had no gene match. The CDR3 sequence is 16 residues long. Germline assignment: CDR1 SGHRS and CDR2 YFSETQ. The sequenced CDR3 bases are TGCGCCAGCAGCCCCAACCCCCCGGGACAGGGTACCGAG. Amino acid sequence: CASSPNPPGQGTE. The whole CDR3 is CASSPNPPGQGTEQYF.

This clone was observed a few times. CDR3 DNA, as far as it was read: TGTGCCAGCAGTGACGGTGTGTGGACAGGTAAATACGAG. Protein sequence: CASSDGVWTGKYE. The CDR3 reads in full as CASSDGVWTGKYEQYF. J is TRBJ2-7 and V is TRBV2; TRBD1 matches 7 bases. The read terminates 3 residues before the CDR3 end, so the remaining end is supplied by the germline J gene. V trimming: 3 bases; J trimming: 4 bases; junction bases outside the gene matches: 12. Looked up from germline, CDR1 is SNHLY and CDR2 is FYNNEI. This CDR3 contains 16 residues.